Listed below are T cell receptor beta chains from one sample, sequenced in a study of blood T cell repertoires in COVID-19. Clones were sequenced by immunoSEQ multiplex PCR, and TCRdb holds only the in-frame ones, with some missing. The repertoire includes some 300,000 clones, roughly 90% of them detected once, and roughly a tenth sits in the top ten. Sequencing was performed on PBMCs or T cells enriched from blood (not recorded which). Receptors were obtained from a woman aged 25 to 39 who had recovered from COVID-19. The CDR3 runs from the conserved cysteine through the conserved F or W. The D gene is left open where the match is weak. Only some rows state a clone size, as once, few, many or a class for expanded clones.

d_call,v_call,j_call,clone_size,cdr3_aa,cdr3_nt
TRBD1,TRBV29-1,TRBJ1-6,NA,CSVEITPGTDLSSYNSPLHF,TGCAGCGTTGAAATAACCCCCGGGACAGACCTCAGCTCCTATAATTCACCCCTCCACTTT
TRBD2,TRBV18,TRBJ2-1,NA,CASSPGGAGGPSGNEQFF,TGTGCCAGCTCACCAGGCGGAGCGGGAGGGCCCTCGGGGAATGAGCAGTTCTTC
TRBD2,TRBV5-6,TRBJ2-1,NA,CASSLLAGGYNEQFF,TGTGCCAGCAGCTTGCTCGCGGGAGGCTACAATGAGCAGTTCTTC
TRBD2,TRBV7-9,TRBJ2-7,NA,CASNRRTSGSHLPYEQYF,TGTGCCAGCAACCGCCGGACTAGCGGGAGTCATCTCCCCTACGAGCAGTACTTC
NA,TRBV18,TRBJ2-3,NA,CASSRAAGTSTDTQYF,TGTGCCAGCTCAAGAGCTGCAGGGACAAGCACAGATACGCAGTATTTT
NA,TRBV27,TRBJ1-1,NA,CASCQGPNTEAFF,TGTGCCAGCTGTCAGGGGCCGAACACTGAAGCTTTCTTT
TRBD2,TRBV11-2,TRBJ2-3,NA,CASSLAGGPTDTQYF,TGTGCCAGCAGCCTAGCGGGAGGACCGACAGATACGCAGTATTTT
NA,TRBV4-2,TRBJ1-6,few,CASSQIIQGNNSPLHF,TGTGCCAGCAGCCAAATAATTCAGGGGAATAATTCACCCCTCCACTTT
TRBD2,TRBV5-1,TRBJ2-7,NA,CASSRGGVGSHEQYF,TGCGCCAGCAGCCGCGGGGGTGTAGGGTCGCACGAGCAGTACTTC
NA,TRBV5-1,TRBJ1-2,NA,CASSPDSAIYGYTF,TGCGCCAGCAGCCCGGACAGCGCGATATATGGCTACACCTTC
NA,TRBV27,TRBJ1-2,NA,CASSFLPSSSYGYTF,TGTGCCAGCAGTTTTCTCCCGTCTTCTAGCTATGGCTACACCTTC
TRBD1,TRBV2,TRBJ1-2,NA,CASSGQGIVGDGYTF,TGTGCCAGCAGTGGACAGGGGATTGTAGGTGATGGCTACACCTTC
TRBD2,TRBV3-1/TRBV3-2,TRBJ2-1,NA,CASSQGRGSFWFF,TGTGCCAGCAGCCAAGGTCGCGGGAGCTTTTGGTTCTTC
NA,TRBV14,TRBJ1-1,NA,CASSPSRVNTEAFF,TGTGCCAGCAGCCCGTCCAGGGTGAACACTGAAGCTTTCTTT
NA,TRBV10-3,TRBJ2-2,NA,CAISDIKQGDTGELFF,TGTGCCATCAGTGATATTAAACAGGGTGACACCGGGGAGCTGTTTTTT
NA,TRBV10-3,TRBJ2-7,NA,CAISPPAGSVQYF,TGTGCCATCAGTCCCCCGGCCGGGTCTGTGCAGTACTTC
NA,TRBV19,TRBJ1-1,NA,CASSRIFGGDTEAFF,TGTGCCAGTAGTAGGATTTTCGGGGGGGACACTGAAGCTTTCTTT
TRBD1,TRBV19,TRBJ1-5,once,CASSTGQGYQPQHF,TGTGCCAGTAGTACCGGACAGGGGTATCAGCCCCAGCATTTT
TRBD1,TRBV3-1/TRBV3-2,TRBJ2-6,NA,CASSPDRALFGANVLTF,TGTGCCAGCAGCCCGGACAGGGCCCTATTCGGGGCCAACGTCCTGACTTTC
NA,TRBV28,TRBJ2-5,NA,CASSTNGAHETQYF,TGTGCCAGCAGTACCAATGGGGCCCACGAGACCCAGTACTTC
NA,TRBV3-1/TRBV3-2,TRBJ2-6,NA,CASSQEGSSGANVLTF,TGTGCCAGCAGCCAAGAAGGGAGCTCTGGGGCCAACGTCCTGACTTTC
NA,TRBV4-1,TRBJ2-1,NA,CASSQDRGSGPSSYNEQFF,TGCGCCAGCAGCCAAGATAGAGGGAGCGGTCCTAGCTCCTACAATGAGCAGTTCTTC
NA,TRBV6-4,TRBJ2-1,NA,CASSDSQGGSYNEQFF,TGTGCCAGCAGTGACTCACAGGGAGGGTCCTACAATGAGCAGTTCTTC
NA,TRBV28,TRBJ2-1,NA,CASKGVLSYNEQFF,TGTGCCAGCAAGGGGGTGCTCTCCTACAATGAGCAGTTCTTC
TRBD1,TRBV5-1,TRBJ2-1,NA,CASSLGGQRDNEQFF,TGCGCCAGCAGCTTGGGGGGACAGAGGGACAATGAGCAGTTCTTC
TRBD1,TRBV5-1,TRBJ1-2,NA,CASSPGQGARYGYTF,TGCGCCAGCAGCCCAGGACAGGGGGCGCGGTATGGCTACACCTTC
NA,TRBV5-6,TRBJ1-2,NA,CASSFEGIAYGYTF,TGTGCCAGCAGCTTTGAGGGTATCGCGTATGGCTACACCTTC
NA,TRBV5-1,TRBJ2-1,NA,CASSRGSSYNEQFF,TGCGCCAGCAGCCGGGGGAGTTCCTACAATGAGCAGTTCTTC
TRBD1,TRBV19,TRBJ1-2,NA,CASSPRTGFNGYTF,TGTGCCAGTAGTCCCCGGACAGGGTTTAATGGCTACACCTTC
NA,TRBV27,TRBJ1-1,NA,CASSLTGNTEAFF,TGTGCCAGCAGTCTTACAGGGAACACTGAAGCTTTCTTT
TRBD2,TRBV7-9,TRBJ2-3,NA,CASSLLLLALAGPDTQYF,TGTGCCAGCAGCTTACTCCTTCTGGCACTAGCGGGACCAGATACGCAGTATTTT
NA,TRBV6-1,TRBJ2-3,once,CASSGLSDSYTDTQYF,TGTGCCAGCAGTGGGTTGTCGGACAGCTACACAGATACGCAGTATTTT
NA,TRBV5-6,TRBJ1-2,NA,CASSSRGDYGYTF,TGTGCCAGCAGCTCCAGGGGAGACTATGGCTACACCTTC
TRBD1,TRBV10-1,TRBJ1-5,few,CASSDRVDGQPQHF,TGCGCCAGCAGCGACAGGGTAGATGGACAGCCCCAGCATTTT
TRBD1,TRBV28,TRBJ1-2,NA,CASSLRDSDAYGYTF,TGTGCCAGCAGTTTAAGGGACAGCGACGCCTATGGCTACACCTTC
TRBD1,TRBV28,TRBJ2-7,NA,CASSFVGTGGYEQYF,TGTGCCAGCAGTTTCGTTGGGACAGGGGGATACGAGCAGTACTTC
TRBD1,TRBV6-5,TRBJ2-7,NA,CASSPGGGHPGEQYF,TGTGCCAGCAGCCCAGGGGGCGGCCATCCCGGCGAGCAGTACTTC
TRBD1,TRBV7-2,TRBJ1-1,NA,CASSPRTGLNTEAFF,TGTGCCAGCAGCCCGAGGACAGGGCTGAACACTGAAGCTTTCTTT
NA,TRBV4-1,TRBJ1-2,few,CASSPPGNYGYTF,TGCGCCAGCAGCCCCCCGGGTAACTATGGCTACACCTTC
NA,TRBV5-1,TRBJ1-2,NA,CASSLDRRRTDGYTF,TGCGCCAGCAGCTTGGACAGGCGGAGAACGGATGGCTACACCTTC
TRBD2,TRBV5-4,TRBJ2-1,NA,CASSLEVRGRAGYNEQFF,TGTGCCAGCAGCTTGGAGGTTCGCGGGAGGGCCGGGTACAATGAGCAGTTCTTC
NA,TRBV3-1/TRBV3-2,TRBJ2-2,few,CASSQDNRDRELFF,TGTGCCAGCAGCCAAGATAACAGGGACCGGGAGCTGTTTTTT
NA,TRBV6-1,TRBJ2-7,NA,CASSEELLSDSTYEQYF,TGTGCCAGCAGTGAAGAACTGCTCTCGGACTCCACCTACGAGCAGTACTTC
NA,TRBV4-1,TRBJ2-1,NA,CASSQGQAGHNEQFF,TGCGCCAGCAGCCAAGGTCAGGCGGGACACAATGAGCAGTTCTTC
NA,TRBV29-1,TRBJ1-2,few,CSAGSGSGGYTF,TGCAGCGCGGGGAGCGGGTCAGGGGGCTACACCTTC
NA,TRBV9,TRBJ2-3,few,CASSVTWETDTQYF,TGTGCCAGCAGCGTCACCTGGGAGACAGATACGCAGTATTTT
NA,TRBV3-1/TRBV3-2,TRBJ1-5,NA,CASSRGGRRAQHF,TGTGCCAGCAGCCGGGGGGGAAGGCGGGCCCAGCATTTT
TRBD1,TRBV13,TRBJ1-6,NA,CASSLRQGGSYNSPLHF,TGTGCCAGCAGCTTAAGACAGGGGGGCTCCTATAATTCACCCCTCCACTTT
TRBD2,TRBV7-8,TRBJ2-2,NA,CASSRELMTSGSWDTGELFF,TGTGCCAGCAGCCGAGAACTCATGACTAGCGGTTCTTGGGACACCGGGGAGCTGTTTTTT
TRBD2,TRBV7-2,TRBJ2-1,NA,CASTSGSRDEQFF,TGTGCGAGTACTAGCGGGAGTAGGGATGAGCAGTTCTTC
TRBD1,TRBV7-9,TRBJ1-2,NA,CASSFGTGDGYTF,TGTGCCAGCAGCTTCGGGACAGGGGATGGCTACACCTTC
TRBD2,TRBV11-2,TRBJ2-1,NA,CASSPRPGLAGAIYNEQFF,TGTGCCAGCAGCCCCCGACCGGGACTAGCGGGAGCCATCTACAATGAGCAGTTCTTC
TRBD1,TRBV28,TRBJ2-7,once,CASRDAGQGAHEQYF,TGTGCCAGCAGGGACGCGGGACAGGGGGCCCACGAGCAGTACTTC
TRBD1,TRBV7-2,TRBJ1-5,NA,CASSLGEGAIEQPQHF,TGTGCCAGCAGCTTAGGTGAGGGGGCTATCGAACAGCCCCAGCATTTT
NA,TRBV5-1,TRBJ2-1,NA,CASMGREKYNEQFF,TGCGCCAGCATGGGGCGAGAAAAATACAATGAGCAGTTCTTC